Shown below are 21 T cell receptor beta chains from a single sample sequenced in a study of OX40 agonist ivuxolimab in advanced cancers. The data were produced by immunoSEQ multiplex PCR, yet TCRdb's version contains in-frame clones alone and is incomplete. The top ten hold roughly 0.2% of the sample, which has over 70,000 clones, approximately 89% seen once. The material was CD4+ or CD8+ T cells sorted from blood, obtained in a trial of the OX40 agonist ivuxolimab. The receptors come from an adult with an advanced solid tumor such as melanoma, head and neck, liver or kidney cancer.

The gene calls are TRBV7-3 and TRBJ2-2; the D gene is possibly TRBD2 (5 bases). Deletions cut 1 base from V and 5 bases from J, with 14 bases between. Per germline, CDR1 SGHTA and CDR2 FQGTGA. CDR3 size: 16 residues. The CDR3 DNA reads TGTGCCAGCAGCTTAAACGCCGCAGCGGTAACCGGGGAGCTGTTTTTT. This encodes CASSLNAAAVTGELFF.

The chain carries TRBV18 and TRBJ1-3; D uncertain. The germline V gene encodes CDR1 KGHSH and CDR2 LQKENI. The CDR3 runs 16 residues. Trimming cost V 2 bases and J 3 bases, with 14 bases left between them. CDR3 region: CASSPSVYVGGNTIYF. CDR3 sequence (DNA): TGTGCCAGCTCACCATCGGTCTATGTTGGTGGAAACACCATATATTTT.

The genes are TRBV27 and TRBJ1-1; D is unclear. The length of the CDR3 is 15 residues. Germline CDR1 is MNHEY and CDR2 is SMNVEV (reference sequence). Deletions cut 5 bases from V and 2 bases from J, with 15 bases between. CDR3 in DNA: TGTGCCAGCAGTCCACTTTCCCGGGGTAACACTGAAGCTTTCTTT. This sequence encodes CASSPLSRGNTEAFF.

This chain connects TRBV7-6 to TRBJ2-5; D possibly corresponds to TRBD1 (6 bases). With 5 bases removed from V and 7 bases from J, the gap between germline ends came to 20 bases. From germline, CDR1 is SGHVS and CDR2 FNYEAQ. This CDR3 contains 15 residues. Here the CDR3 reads CASSVGDQGIGTQYF. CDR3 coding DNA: TGTGCCAGCAGCGTCGGCGACCAGGGGATCGGGACCCAGTACTTC.

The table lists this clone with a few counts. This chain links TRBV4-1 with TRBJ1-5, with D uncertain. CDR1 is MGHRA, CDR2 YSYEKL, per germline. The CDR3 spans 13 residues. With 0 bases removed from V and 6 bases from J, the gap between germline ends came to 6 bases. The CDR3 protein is CASSQDLTQPQHF. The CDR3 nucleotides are TGCGCCAGCAGCCAAGATTTGACTCAGCCCCAGCATTTT.

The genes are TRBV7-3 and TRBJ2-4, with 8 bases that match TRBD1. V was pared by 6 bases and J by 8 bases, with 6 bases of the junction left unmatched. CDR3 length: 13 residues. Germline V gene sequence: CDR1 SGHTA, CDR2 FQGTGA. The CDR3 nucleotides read TGTGCCAGCAGTTTCGGACAGGGAGACATTCAGTACTTC. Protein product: CASSFGQGDIQYF.

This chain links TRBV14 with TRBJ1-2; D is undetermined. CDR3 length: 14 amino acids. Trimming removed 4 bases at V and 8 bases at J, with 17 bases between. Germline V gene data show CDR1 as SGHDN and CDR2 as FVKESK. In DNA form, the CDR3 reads TGTGCCAGCAGCCCCAGAGCGCCACTAAGGGGCTACACCTTC. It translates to CASSPRAPLRGYTF.

CDR3 sequence (DNA): TGCGCCAGCAGCTTGGTACAGGGGGGGACTGAAGCTTTCTTT. It is translated as CASSLVQGGTEAFF. The gene calls are TRBV5-1 and TRBJ1-1; 8 bases align to TRBD1. Trimming cost V 0 bases and J 5 bases; bases outside gene matches: 3. The CDR3 has 14 amino acids. The germline V gene has CDR1 SGHRS and CDR2 YFSETQ. Filled out from reference TRBV5-1 and TRBJ1-1, the complete variable domain reads KAGVTQTPRYLIKTRGQQVTLSCSPISGHRSVSWYQQTPGQGLQFLFEYFSETQRNKGNFPGRFSGRQFSNSRSEMNVSTLELGDSALYLCASSLVQGGTEAFFGQGTRLTVV.

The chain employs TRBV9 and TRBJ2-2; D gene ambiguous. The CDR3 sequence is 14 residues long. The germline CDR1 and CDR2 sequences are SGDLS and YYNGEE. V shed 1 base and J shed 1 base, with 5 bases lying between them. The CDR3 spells CASSVLENTGELFF. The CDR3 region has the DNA TGTGCCAGCAGCGTACTTGAGAACACCGGGGAGCTGTTTTTT.

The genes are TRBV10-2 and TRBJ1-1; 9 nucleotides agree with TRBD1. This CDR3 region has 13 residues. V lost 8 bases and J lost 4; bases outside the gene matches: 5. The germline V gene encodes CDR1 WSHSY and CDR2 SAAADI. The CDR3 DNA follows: TGCGCCAGCGAGTCGACAGGGGGCACTGAAGCTTTCTTT. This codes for CASESTGGTEAFF.

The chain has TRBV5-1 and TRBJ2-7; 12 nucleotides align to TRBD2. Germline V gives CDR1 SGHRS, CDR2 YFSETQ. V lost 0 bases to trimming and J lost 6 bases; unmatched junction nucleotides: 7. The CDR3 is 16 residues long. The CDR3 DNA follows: TGCGCCAGCAGCTTGGGACTAGCGGGAGAGGGGCTCGAGCAGTACTTC. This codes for CASSLGLAGEGLEQYF.

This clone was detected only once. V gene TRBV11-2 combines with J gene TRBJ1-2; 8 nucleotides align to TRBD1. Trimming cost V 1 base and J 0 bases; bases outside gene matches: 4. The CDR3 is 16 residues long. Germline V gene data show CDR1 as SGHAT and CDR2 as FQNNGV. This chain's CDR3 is CASSLVRGQANYGYTF. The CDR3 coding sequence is TGTGCCAGCAGCTTAGTTAGGGGACAGGCTAACTATGGCTACACCTTC.

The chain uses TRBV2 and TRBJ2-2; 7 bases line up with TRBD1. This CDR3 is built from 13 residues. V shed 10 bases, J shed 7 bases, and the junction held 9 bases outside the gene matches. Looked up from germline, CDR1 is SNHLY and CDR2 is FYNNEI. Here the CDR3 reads CATGTASVGELFF. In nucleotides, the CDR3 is TGTGCCACGGGGACAGCCTCAGTCGGGGAGCTGTTTTTT.

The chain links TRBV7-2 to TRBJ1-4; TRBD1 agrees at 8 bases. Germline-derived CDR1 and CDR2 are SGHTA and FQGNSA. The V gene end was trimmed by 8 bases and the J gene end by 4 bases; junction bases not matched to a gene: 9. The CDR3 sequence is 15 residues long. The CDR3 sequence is CASSFGDRSNEKLFF. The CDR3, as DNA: TGTGCCAGCTCCTTCGGGGACAGGAGTAATGAAAAACTGTTTTTT. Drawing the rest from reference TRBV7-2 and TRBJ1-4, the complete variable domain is GAGVSQSPSNKVTEKGKDVELRCDPISGHTALYWYRQSLGQGLEFLIYFQGNSAPDKSGLPSDRFSAERTGGSVSTLTIQRTQQEDSAVYLCASSFGDRSNEKLFFGSGTQLSVL.

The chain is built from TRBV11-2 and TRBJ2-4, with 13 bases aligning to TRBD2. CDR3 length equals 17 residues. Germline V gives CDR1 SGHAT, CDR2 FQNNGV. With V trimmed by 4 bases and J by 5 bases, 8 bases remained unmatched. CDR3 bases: TGTGCCAGCAGCTGGGAACGACTAGCGGGAGGAGAAAACATTCAGTACTTC. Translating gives CASSWERLAGGENIQYF.

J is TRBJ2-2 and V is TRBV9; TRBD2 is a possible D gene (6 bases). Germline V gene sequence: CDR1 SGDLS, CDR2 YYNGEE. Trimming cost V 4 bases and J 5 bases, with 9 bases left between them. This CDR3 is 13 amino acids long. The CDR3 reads CASSLTSTGELFF. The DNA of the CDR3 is TGTGCCAGCAGCCTGACTAGTACCGGGGAGCTGTTTTTT. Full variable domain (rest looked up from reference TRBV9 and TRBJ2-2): DSGVTQTPKHLITATGQRVTLRCSPRSGDLSVYWYQQSLDQGLQFLIQYYNGEERAKGNILERFSAQQFPDLHSELNLSSLELGDSALYFCASSLTSTGELFFGEGSRLTVL.

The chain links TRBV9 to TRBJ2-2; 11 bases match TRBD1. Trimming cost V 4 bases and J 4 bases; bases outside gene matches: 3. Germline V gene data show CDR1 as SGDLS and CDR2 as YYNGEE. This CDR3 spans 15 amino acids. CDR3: CASSLDRGRTGELFF. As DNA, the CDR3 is TGTGCCAGCAGCTTGGACAGGGGGCGCACCGGGGAGCTGTTTTTT.

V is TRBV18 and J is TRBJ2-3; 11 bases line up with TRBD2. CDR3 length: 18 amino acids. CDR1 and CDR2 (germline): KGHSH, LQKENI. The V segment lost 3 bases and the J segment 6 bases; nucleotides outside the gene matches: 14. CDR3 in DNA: TGTGCCAGCTCACCGAGAACTAGCGGGAGTGGTGCGAGCGATACGCAGTATTTT. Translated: CASSPRTSGSGASDTQYF.

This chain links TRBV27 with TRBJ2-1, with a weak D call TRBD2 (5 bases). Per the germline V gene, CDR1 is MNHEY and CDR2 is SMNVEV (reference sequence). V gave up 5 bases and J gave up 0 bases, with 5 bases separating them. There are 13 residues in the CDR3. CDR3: CASSRDSYNEQFF. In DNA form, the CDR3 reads TGTGCCAGCAGTCGGGACTCCTACAATGAGCAGTTCTTC.

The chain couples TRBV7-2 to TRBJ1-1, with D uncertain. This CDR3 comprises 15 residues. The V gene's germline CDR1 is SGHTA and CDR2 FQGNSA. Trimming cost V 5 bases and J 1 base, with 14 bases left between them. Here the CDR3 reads CASSPPDKGNTEAFF. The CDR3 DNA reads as TGTGCCAGCAGCCCCCCCGACAAGGGGAACACTGAAGCTTTCTTT.

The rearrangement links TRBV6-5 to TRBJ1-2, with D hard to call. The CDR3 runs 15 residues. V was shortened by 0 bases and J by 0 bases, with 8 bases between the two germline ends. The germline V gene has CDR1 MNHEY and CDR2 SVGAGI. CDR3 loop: CASSYSRKPNYGYTF. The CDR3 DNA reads TGTGCCAGCAGTTACTCGAGAAAGCCTAACTATGGCTACACCTTC.